This is a list of T cell receptor beta chains from one sample in a study of T cell changes during pregnancy in multiple sclerosis. The data were produced by immunoSEQ multiplex PCR, yet TCRdb's version contains in-frame clones alone and is incomplete. The sample shows around 75,000 clones, roughly nine tenths of them seen only once. The source was CD4+ T cells from peripheral blood mononuclear cells, collected in the third trimester of pregnancy. The receptors here all came from a female donor in good health, enrolled as a control in a pregnancy study. CDR3s include the opening cysteine and the closing phenylalanine or tryptophan. D genes are given only for firm matches.

d_gene	j_gene	v_gene	CDR3aa
-	TRBJ1-1	TRBV7-8	CATGDSMNTEAFF
TRBD1	TRBJ2-3	TRBV6-1	CASSESFGQGADTQYF
-	TRBJ1-1	TRBV5-4	CASSSSTVNTEAFF
TRBD1	TRBJ1-2	TRBV7-2	CASSANRGNYGYTF
-	TRBJ2-2	TRBV27	CASSSSRNTGELFF
TRBD1	TRBJ1-3	TRBV6-6	CASSYIQGALGNTIYF
TRBD1	TRBJ1-5	TRBV19	CASRTIQGSQPQHF
TRBD2	TRBJ2-3	TRBV7-8	CASSQKIPGLASTDTQYF
-	TRBJ2-3	TRBV7-2	CASSFGFGVRATQYF
-	TRBJ2-2	TRBV30	CAWSVGLHNGELFF
-	TRBJ1-1	TRBV19	CASSIPFEAFF
-	TRBJ1-4	TRBV25-1	CASSEQGFNEKLFF
TRBD1	TRBJ1-2	TRBV4-1	CASSQDWAGGGYTF
-	TRBJ1-1	TRBV6-7	CASTTGQMNTEAFF
TRBD2	TRBJ2-2	TRBV4-3	CASSHALAGGGTGELFF
TRBD2	TRBJ2-2	TRBV7-2	CASSLIGGGGELFF
-	TRBJ1-2	TRBV5-8	CASSFILAPNYGYTF
TRBD1	TRBJ1-1	TRBV5-1	CASSSDRGNGNTEAFF
-	TRBJ1-5	TRBV19	CASSIRLQPQHF
-	TRBJ1-2	TRBV5-6	CASSLQGGNYGYTF
-	TRBJ1-6	TRBV10-3	CAISGDNNSPLHF
TRBD1	TRBJ2-6	TRBV27	CASSFGTGSSGANVLTF
TRBD1	TRBJ1-1	TRBV27	CASRGTGDAFF
TRBD1	TRBJ2-6	TRBV25-1	CASSPGQGMSSGANVLTF
-	TRBJ1-6	TRBV5-4	CASSLLPGKVGSPLHF